Here is one T cell receptor (beta chain) with its context. What it binds is unknown. Germline lookup yields CDR1 KGHSY and CDR2 FQNENV. The length of the CDR3 is 13 residues. Trimming left V 2 bases short and J 6 bases short, with 7 bases between. Libraries were prepared by immunoSEQ multiplex PCR; TCRdb keeps only in-frame clonotypes and omits some of them. The table lists approximately 20,000 clones, 80% to 90% of them singletons. Time point denoted: newly diagnosed, previously untreated cHL patient sample. Using magnetic negative selection, the CD4+ T cells were separated out of thawed PBMCs. Comparison PBMCs came from previously untreated, newly diagnosed classical Hodgkin lymphoma patients. The sample belongs to a study of PD-1 blockade in classical Hodgkin lymphoma. The study, taken as a whole, reports: The study reported lower baseline TCR diversity in newly diagnosed patients than in healthy donors. Repertoire differences lack defined causes, possibly disease activity or prior therapy.

The TCR comes from a human donor with classical Hodgkin lymphoma. Sequencing input: CD4+ T cells from blood. J is TRBJ1-4 and V is TRBV16; no clear D. The DNA of the CDR3 is TGTGCCAGCAGCCAAGGAGTGTATGAAAAACTGTTTTTT. It is translated as CASSQGVYEKLFF.